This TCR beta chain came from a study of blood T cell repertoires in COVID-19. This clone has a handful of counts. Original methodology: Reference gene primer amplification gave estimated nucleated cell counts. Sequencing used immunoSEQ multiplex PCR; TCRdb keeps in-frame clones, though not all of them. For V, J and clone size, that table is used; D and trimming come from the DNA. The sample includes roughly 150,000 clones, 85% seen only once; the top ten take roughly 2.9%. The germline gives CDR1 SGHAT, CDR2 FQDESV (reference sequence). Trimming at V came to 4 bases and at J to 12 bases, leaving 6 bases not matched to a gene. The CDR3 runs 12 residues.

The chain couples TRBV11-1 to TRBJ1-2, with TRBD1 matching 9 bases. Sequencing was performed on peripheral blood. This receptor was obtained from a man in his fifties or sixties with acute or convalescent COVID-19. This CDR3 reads CASSSGQGGHTF. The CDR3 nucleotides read TGTGCCAGCAGCTCGGGACAGGGCGGACACACCTTC.